This paragraph covers one TCR beta chain sequence. Germline loops: CDR1 MNHEY, CDR2 SVGAGI. The CDR3 has 14 amino acids. V shed 6 bases and J shed 1 base, with 12 bases lying between them. Clones were sequenced by immunoSEQ multiplex PCR, and TCRdb holds only the in-frame ones, with some missing. The sample yields around 140,000 clones, 80% to 90% seen once. The data derive from a study of blood T cell repertoires in COVID-19. Study background: Sources were T cells, B-cell-depleted T cells, or PBMCs; the material itself was cDNA or gDNA.

This chain uses TRBV6-5 with TRBJ1-1; perhaps TRBD1 as D (5 bases). This TCR was sampled from a man aged 45-65 years with active COVID-19. Material for sequencing was peripheral blood. The DNA for the CDR3 is TGTGCCAGCAGAGTTGGGGCAGGGAACACTGAAGCTTTCTTT. Encoded protein: CASRVGAGNTEAFF.